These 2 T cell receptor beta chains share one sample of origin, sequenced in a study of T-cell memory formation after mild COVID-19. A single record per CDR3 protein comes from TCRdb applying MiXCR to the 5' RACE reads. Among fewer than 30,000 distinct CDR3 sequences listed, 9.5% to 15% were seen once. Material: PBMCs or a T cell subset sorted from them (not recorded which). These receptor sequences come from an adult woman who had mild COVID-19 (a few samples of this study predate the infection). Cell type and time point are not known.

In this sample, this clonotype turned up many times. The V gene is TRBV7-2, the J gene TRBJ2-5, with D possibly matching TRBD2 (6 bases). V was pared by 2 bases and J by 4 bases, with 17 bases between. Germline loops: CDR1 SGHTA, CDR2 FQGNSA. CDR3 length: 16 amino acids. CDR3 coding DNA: TGTGCCAGCAGCTTATTTCGGCGGGGAGCAGGAGAGACCCAGTACTTC. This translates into CASSLFRRGAGETQYF.

CDR3 region: CASSNRHNEQFF. The CDR3 DNA reads TGTGCCAGCAGCAACCGGCACAATGAGCAGTTCTTC. V is TRBV3-1 and J is TRBJ2-1, with D unclear. V was cut by 5 bases and J by 5 bases, with 7 bases left in between. The CDR3 sequence is 12 residues long. Germline loops: CDR1 LGHDT, CDR2 YNNKEL (reference sequence).